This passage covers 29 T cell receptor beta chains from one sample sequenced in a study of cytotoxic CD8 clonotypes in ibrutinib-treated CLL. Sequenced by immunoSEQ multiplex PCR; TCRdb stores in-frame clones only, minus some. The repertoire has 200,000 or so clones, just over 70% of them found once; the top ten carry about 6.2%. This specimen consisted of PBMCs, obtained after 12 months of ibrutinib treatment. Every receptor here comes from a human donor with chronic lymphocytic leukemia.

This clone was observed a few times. The CDR3 DNA reads as TGTGCCAGCAGCTTAACCCCGGACGTTTCACCCCTCCACTTT. Protein product: CASSLTPDVSPLHF. The V and J genes are TRBV7-3 and TRBJ1-6; D call uncertain. Germline V CDR1 and CDR2: SGHTA, FQGTGA. With 0 bases removed from V and 9 bases from J, the gap between germline ends came to 9 bases. The CDR3 runs to 14 residues.

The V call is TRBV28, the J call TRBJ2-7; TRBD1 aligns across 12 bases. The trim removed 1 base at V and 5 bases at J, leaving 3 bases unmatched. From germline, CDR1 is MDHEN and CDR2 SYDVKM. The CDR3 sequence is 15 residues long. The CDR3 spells CASSLSGTGGHEQYF. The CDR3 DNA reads TGTGCCAGCAGTTTATCCGGGACAGGGGGCCACGAGCAGTACTTC.

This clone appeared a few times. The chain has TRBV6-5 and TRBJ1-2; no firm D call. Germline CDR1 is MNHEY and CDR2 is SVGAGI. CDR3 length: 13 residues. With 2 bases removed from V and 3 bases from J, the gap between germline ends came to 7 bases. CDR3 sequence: CASSYRVDYGYTF. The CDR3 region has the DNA TGTGCCAGCAGTTACAGGGTGGACTATGGCTACACCTTC.

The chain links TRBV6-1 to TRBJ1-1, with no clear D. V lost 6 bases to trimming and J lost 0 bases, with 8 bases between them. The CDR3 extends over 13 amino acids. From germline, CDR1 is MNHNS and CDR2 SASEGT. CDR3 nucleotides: TGTGCCAGCAGAAGAACTTTGAACACTGAAGCTTTCTTT. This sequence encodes CASRRTLNTEAFF.

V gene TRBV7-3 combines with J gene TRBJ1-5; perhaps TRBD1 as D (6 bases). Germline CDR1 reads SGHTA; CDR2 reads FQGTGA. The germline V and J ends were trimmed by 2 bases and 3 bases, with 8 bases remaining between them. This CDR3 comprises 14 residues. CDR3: CASSLGGANQPQHF. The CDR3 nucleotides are TGTGCCAGCAGCTTAGGGGGGGCCAATCAGCCCCAGCATTTT.

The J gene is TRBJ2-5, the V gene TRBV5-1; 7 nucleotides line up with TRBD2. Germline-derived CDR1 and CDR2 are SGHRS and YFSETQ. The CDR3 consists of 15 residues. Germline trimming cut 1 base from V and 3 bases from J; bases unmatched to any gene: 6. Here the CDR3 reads CASSLSAGVKETQYF. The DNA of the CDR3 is TGCGCCAGCAGCTTGAGTGCGGGAGTAAAAGAGACCCAGTACTTC. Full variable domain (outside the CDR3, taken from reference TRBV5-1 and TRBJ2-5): KAGVTQTPRYLIKTRGQQVTLSCSPISGHRSVSWYQQTPGQGLQFLFEYFSETQRNKGNFPGRFSGRQFSNSRSEMNVSTLELGDSALYLCASSLSAGVKETQYFGPGTRLLVL.

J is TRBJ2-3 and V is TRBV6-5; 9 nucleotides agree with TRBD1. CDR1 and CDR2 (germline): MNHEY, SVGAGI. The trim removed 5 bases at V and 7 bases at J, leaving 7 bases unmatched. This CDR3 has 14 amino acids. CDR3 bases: TGTGCCAGCAGTCACCGGGACAGGGTACATACGCAGTATTTT. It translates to CASSHRDRVHTQYF.

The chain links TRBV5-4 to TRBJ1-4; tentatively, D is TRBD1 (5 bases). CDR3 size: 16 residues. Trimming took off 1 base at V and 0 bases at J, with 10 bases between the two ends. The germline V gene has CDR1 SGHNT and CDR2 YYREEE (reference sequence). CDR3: CASSLLGDATNEKLFF. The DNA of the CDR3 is TGTGCCAGCAGCTTGTTAGGGGACGCAACTAATGAAAAACTGTTTTTT.

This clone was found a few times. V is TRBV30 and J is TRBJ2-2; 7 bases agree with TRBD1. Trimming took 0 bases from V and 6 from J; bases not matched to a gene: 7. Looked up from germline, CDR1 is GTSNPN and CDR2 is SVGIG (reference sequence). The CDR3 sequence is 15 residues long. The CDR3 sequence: CAWSVRTGLPGELFF. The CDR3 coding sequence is TGTGCCTGGAGTGTCAGGACAGGACTCCCCGGGGAGCTGTTTTTT.

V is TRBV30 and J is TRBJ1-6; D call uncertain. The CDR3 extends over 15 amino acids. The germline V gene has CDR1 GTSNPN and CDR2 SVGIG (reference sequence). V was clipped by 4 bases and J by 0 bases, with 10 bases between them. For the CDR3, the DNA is TGTGCCTGGAAGACACCGAGCTCCTATAATTCACCCCTCCACTTT. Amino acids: CAWKTPSSYNSPLHF.

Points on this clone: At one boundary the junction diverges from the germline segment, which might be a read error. CDR3 amino acids: CASSYSAGGNNQPQHF. In DNA form, the CDR3 reads TGTGCCAGCAGTTACTCGGCAGGGGGCAACAATCAGCCCCAGCATTTT. This chain connects TRBV6-4 to TRBJ1-5; TRBD1 matches 8 bases. Germline V gene data show CDR1 as MRHNA and CDR2 as SNTAGT. This CDR3 has 16 residues.

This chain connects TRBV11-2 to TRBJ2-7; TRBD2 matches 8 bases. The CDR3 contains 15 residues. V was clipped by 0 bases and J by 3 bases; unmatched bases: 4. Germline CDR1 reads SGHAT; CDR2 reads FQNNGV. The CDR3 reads CASSLDPAGDYEQYF. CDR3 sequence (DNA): TGTGCCAGCAGCTTAGATCCAGCGGGAGACTACGAGCAGTACTTC. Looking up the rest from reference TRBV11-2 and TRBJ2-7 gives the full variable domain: EAGVAQSPRYKIIEKRQSVAFWCNPISGHATLYWYQQILGQGPKLLIQFQNNGVVDDSQLPKDRFSAERLKGVDSTLKIQPAKLEDSAVYLCASSLDPAGDYEQYFGPGTRLTVT.

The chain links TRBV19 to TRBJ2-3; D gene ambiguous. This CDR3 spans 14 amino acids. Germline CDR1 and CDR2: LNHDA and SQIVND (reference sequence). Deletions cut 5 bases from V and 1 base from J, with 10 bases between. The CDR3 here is CASSSRGGTDTQYF. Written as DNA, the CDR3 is TGTGCCAGTAGTTCCCGTGGAGGCACAGATACGCAGTATTTT.

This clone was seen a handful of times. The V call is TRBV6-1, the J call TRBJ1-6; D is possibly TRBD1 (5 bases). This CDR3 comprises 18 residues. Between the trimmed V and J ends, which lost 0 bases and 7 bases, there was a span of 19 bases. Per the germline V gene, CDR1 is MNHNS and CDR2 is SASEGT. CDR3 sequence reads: CASSEAAGGASWNSPLHF. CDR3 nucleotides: TGTGCCAGCAGTGAAGCAGCCGGTGGGGCATCCTGGAATTCACCCCTCCACTTT.

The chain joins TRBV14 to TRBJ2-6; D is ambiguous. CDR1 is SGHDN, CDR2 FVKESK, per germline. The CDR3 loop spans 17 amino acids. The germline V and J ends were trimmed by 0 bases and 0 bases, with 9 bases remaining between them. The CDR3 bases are TGTGCCAGCAGCCAAGATTACAGATACTCTGGGGCCAACGTCCTGACTTTC. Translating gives CASSQDYRYSGANVLTF.

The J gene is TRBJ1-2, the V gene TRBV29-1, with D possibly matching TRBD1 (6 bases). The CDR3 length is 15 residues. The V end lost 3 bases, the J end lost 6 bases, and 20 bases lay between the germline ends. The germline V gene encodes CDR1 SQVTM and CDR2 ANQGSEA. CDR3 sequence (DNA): TGCAGCGTTGAGGGCGTCAAGACAGGTACAGATGGCTACACCTTC. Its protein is CSVEGVKTGTDGYTF. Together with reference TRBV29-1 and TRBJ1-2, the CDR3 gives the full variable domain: SAVISQKPSRDICQRGTSLTIQCQVDSQVTMMFWYRQQPGQSLTLIATANQGSEATYESGFVIDKFPISRPNLTFSTLTVSNMSPEDSSIYLCSVEGVKTGTDGYTFGSGTRLTVV.

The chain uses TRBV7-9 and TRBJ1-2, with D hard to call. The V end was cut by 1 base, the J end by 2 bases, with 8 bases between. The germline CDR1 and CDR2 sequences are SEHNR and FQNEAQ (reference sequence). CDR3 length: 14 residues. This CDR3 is CASSLVSTNYGYTF. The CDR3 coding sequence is TGTGCCAGCAGCTTAGTGTCCACCAACTATGGCTACACCTTC.

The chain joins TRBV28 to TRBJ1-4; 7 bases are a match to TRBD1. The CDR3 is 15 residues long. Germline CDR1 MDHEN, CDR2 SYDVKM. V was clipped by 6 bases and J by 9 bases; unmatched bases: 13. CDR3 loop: CASSNQGGGDQKLFF. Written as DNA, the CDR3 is TGTGCCAGCAGCAACCAGGGGGGGGGTGATCAAAAACTGTTTTTT.

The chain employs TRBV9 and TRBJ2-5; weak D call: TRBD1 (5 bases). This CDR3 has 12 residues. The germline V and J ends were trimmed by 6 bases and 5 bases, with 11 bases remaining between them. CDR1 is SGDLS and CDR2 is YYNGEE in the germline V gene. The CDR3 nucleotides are TGTGCCAGCAAGGACATCTTGGAGACCCAGTACTTC. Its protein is CASKDILETQYF.

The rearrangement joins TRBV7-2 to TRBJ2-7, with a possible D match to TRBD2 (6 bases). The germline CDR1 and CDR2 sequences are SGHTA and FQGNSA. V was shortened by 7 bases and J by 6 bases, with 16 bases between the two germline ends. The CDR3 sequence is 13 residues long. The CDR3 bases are TGTGCCAGCAAGCTGGGGGGTATGGGCGAGCAGTACTTC. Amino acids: CASKLGGMGEQYF.

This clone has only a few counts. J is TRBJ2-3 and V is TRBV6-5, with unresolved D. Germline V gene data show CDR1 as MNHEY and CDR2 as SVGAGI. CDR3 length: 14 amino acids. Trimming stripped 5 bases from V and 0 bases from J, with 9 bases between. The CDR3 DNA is TGTGCCAGCAGTCTCAGCGAAAGCACAGATACGCAGTATTTT. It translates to CASSLSESTDTQYF.

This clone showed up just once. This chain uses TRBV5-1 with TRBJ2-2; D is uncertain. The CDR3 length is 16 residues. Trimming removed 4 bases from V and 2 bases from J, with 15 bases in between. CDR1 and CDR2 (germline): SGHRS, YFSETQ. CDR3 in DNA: TGCGCCAGCAGCCTCGACATAGTAGGCAACACCGGGGAGCTGTTTTTT. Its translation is CASSLDIVGNTGELFF. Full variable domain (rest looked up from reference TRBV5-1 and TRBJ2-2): KAGVTQTPRYLIKTRGQQVTLSCSPISGHRSVSWYQQTPGQGLQFLFEYFSETQRNKGNFPGRFSGRQFSNSRSEMNVSTLELGDSALYLCASSLDIVGNTGELFFGEGSRLTVL.

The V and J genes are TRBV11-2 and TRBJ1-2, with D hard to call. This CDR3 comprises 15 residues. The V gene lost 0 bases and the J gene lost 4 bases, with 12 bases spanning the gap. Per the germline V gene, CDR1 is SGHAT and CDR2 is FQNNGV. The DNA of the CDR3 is TGTGCCAGCAGCTTAGATCGCGCGGCGCTCTATGGCTACACCTTC. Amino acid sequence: CASSLDRAALYGYTF.

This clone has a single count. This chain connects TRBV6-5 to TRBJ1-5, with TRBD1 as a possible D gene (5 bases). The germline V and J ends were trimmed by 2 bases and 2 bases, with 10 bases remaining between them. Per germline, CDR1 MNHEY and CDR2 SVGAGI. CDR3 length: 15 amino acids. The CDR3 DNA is TGTGCCAGCAGTTACAAAGGGGTGGGCAATCAGCCCCAGCATTTT. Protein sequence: CASSYKGVGNQPQHF.

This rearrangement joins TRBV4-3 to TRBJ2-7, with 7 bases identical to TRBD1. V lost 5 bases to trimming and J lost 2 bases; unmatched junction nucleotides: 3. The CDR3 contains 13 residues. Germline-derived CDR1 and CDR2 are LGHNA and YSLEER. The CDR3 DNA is TGCGCCAGCAGCTGGGGACAGACCTACGAGCAGTACTTC. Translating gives CASSWGQTYEQYF.

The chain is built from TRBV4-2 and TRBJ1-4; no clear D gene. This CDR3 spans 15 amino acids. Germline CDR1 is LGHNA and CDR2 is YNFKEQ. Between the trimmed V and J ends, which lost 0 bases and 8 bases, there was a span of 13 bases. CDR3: CASSQDQVRTEKLFF. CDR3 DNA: TGTGCCAGCAGCCAAGACCAAGTTAGGACCGAAAAACTGTTTTTT.

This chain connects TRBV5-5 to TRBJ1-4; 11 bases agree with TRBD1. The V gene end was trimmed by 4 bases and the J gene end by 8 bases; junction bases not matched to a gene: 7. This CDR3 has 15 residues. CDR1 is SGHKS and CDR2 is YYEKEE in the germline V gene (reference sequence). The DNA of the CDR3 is TGTGCCAGCAGCGGACAGGGGGCCGGTTGGGAAAAACTGTTTTTT. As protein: CASSGQGAGWEKLFF.

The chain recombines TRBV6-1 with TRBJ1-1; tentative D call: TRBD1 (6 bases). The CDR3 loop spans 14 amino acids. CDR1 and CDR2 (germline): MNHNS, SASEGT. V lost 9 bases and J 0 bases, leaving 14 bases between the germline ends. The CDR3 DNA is TGTGCCAGTACAGGGCGTTTCATGAACACTGAAGCTTTCTTT. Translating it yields CASTGRFMNTEAFF.

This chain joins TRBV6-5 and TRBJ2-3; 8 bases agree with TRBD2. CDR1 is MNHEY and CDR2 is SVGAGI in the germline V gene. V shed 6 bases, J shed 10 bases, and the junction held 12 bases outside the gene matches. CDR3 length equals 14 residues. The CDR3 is CASSRISGTWAQYF. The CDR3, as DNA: TGTGCCAGCAGCCGGATTAGCGGGACTTGGGCGCAGTATTTT.